This is a list of T cell receptor beta chains from one sample in a study of regulatory T cells in long-lasting Graves disease. TCRdb reprocessed the multiplex PCR reads via MiXCR and lists one record per CDR3 protein. The data hold roughly 500,000 distinct CDR3 sequences, with 13% observed a single time. This sample was shared with a second study, whose subject was T cells in Graves' hyperthyroidism and ophthalmopathy.

Sequenced here: peripheral blood mononuclear cells (PBMCs), sampled at new diagnosis, from a patient treated with antithyroid drugs. The source is a young man with Graves disease. Both conserved end residues are part of each CDR3. The D gene is left open where the match is weak. Clone size is not always given. Where it is, it says once, few, many or a class for expanded clones.

v_gene: TRBV7-9
j_gene: TRBJ2-3
abundance: many
d_gene: .
CDR3nt: TGTGCCAGCGAAGCTACGCAGTATTTT
CDR3aa: CASEATQYF

v_gene: TRBV7-2
j_gene: TRBJ1-1
abundance: many
d_gene: .
CDR3nt: TGTGCCAGCAGCCACGCGTTGACTGAAGCTTTCTTT
CDR3aa: CASSHALTEAFF

v_gene: TRBV29-1
j_gene: TRBJ2-3
abundance: many
d_gene: TRBD2
CDR3nt: TGCAGCGTTGAAGATCGGGGTGCAGGGAGGGAGCAGTATTTT
CDR3aa: CSVEDRGAGREQYF

v_gene: TRBV6-2/TRBV6-3
j_gene: TRBJ2-5
abundance: .
d_gene: TRBD2
CDR3nt: TGTGCCAGCAGTTATCCCGCTAGCGGGGGGTCCCAGTACTTC
CDR3aa: CASSYPASGGSQYF

v_gene: TRBV11-2
j_gene: TRBJ2-3
abundance: many
d_gene: TRBD2
CDR3nt: TGTGCCAGCAGCTTAGAGAGTAGCGGGAGGGTAGATACGCAGTATTTT
CDR3aa: CASSLESSGRVDTQYF

v_gene: TRBV6-1
j_gene: TRBJ2-1
abundance: few
d_gene: .
CDR3nt: TGTGCCAGCAGTCGTTCACCCCGGGTGTCCCGCAATGAGCAGTTCTTC
CDR3aa: CASSRSPRVSRNEQFF

v_gene: TRBV19
j_gene: TRBJ2-3
abundance: many
d_gene: TRBD2
CDR3nt: TGTGCCAGTAGCCGTAATCTAGCGGCCCCGGGAACAGATACGCAGTATTTT
CDR3aa: CASSRNLAAPGTDTQYF

v_gene: TRBV7-2
j_gene: TRBJ2-7
abundance: many
d_gene: .
CDR3nt: TGTGCCAGCAGCCCGCGATACGAGCAGTACTTC
CDR3aa: CASSPRYEQYF

v_gene: TRBV3-1
j_gene: TRBJ2-7
abundance: .
d_gene: .
CDR3nt: TGTGCCAGCAGCCAAGTGTACTCTACCTACGAGCAGTACTTC
CDR3aa: CASSQVYSTYEQYF

v_gene: TRBV20-1
j_gene: TRBJ1-2
abundance: .
d_gene: .
CDR3nt: TGCAGTGCTAGAGATCTGGAGGGCTACACCTTC
CDR3aa: CSARDLEGYTF

v_gene: TRBV3-1
j_gene: TRBJ2-5
abundance: .
d_gene: TRBD2
CDR3nt: TGTGCCAGCACCTTTTCACTAGCGGGCGAGGAGACCCAGTACTTC
CDR3aa: CASTFSLAGEETQYF

v_gene: TRBV27
j_gene: TRBJ2-1
abundance: many
d_gene: TRBD2
CDR3nt: TGTGCCAGCAGTTTATCGGGGACTAGGGTAGGCCCCTACAATGAGCAGTTCTTC
CDR3aa: CASSLSGTRVGPYNEQFF

v_gene: TRBV5-5
j_gene: TRBJ2-1
abundance: many
d_gene: .
CDR3nt: TGTGCCAGCGAGCTATTCCCCGCCCGGCCGGGGAAGGAGCAGTTCTTC
CDR3aa: CASELFPARPGKEQFF

v_gene: TRBV5-1
j_gene: TRBJ2-1
abundance: few
d_gene: .
CDR3nt: TGCGCCAGCAGCTTAGGGGACTCTCTTGGGGATGAGCAGTTCTTC
CDR3aa: CASSLGDSLGDEQFF

v_gene: TRBV6-5
j_gene: TRBJ2-5
abundance: many
d_gene: TRBD2
CDR3nt: TGTGCCAGCAGTTACGGTGGAGGGGAGGGGGAGACCCAGTACTTC
CDR3aa: CASSYGGGEGETQYF

v_gene: TRBV12-3/TRBV12-4
j_gene: TRBJ2-6
abundance: many
d_gene: TRBD1
CDR3nt: TGTGCCAGCAGTTTCAGGGACAGGGGGTATACTGGGGCCAACGTCCTGACTTTC
CDR3aa: CASSFRDRGYTGANVLTF

v_gene: TRBV29-1
j_gene: TRBJ1-4
abundance: .
d_gene: TRBD1
CDR3nt: TGCAGCGTTGGCTCTTTTGGGACAGGGAATGAAAAACTGTTTTTT
CDR3aa: CSVGSFGTGNEKLFF

v_gene: TRBV30
j_gene: TRBJ1-5
abundance: many
d_gene: TRBD1
CDR3nt: TGTGCCTGGAGGCCCACAGGGGCGGGGCAGCCCCAGCATTTT
CDR3aa: CAWRPTGAGQPQHF

v_gene: TRBV19
j_gene: TRBJ1-1
abundance: many
d_gene: .
CDR3nt: TGTGCCAGTAGTGCGATTGGGGTTATTGAAGCTTTCTTT
CDR3aa: CASSAIGVIEAFF

v_gene: TRBV20-1
j_gene: TRBJ2-7
abundance: .
d_gene: .
CDR3nt: TGCAGTGCTAGGGGGACCCACCGCTACGAGCAGTACTTC
CDR3aa: CSARGTHRYEQYF

v_gene: TRBV6-1
j_gene: TRBJ2-7
abundance: .
d_gene: TRBD2
CDR3nt: TGTGCCAGCAGTGTGGTAGCGGGAGCGATGGAGCAGTACTTC
CDR3aa: CASSVVAGAMEQYF

v_gene: TRBV6-1
j_gene: TRBJ2-2
abundance: many
d_gene: .
CDR3nt: TGTGCCAGCAGTGAAACCAGGGGCAACACCGGGGAGCTGTTTTTT
CDR3aa: CASSETRGNTGELFF

v_gene: TRBV20-1
j_gene: TRBJ2-1
abundance: many
d_gene: TRBD2
CDR3nt: TGCAGTGCACAAGGGGCGGGAGGGCCACACAATGAGCAGTTCTTC
CDR3aa: CSAQGAGGPHNEQFF

v_gene: TRBV20-1
j_gene: TRBJ2-1
abundance: .
d_gene: .
CDR3nt: TGCAGTGCTACCAGTAGGGGGTCCTACAATGAGCAGTTCTTC
CDR3aa: CSATSRGSYNEQFF

v_gene: TRBV7-9
j_gene: TRBJ2-7
abundance: many
d_gene: .
CDR3nt: TGTGCCAGCAGCCATCTCAGCTCCTACGAGCAGTACTTC
CDR3aa: CASSHLSSYEQYF

v_gene: TRBV5-5
j_gene: TRBJ1-2
abundance: few
d_gene: TRBD1
CDR3nt: TGTGCCAGCAGCTTAGGGACAGGGTTCTTGTATGGCTACACCTTC
CDR3aa: CASSLGTGFLYGYTF

v_gene: TRBV7-6
j_gene: TRBJ1-1
abundance: few
d_gene: .
CDR3nt: TGTGCCAGCAGCCCCCTCGGGGGGCACACTGAAGCTTTCTTT
CDR3aa: CASSPLGGHTEAFF

v_gene: TRBV10-3
j_gene: TRBJ1-5
abundance: .
d_gene: .
CDR3nt: TGTGCCATCAGTCAGGGTGGAAATCAGCCCCAGCATTTT
CDR3aa: CAISQGGNQPQHF

v_gene: TRBV30
j_gene: TRBJ2-3
abundance: many
d_gene: .
CDR3nt: TGTGCCTGGAGTGTAGGAGATACGCAGTATTTT
CDR3aa: CAWSVGDTQYF

v_gene: TRBV29-1
j_gene: TRBJ1-5
abundance: few
d_gene: .
CDR3nt: TGCAGCGTTGAACCGGGGGGCGGTCAGCCCCAGCATTTT
CDR3aa: CSVEPGGGQPQHF

v_gene: TRBV27
j_gene: TRBJ2-7
abundance: many
d_gene: .
CDR3nt: TGTGCCAGCAGTAGCCGGGACCGGACTTACGAGCAGTACTTC
CDR3aa: CASSSRDRTYEQYF